This T cell receptor beta chain was documented in a study of identical twins. TCRdb reanalysed the 5' RACE reads using MiXCR and keeps one entry per CDR3 protein. This table holds 750,000 to 950,000 distinct CDR3 sequences, 12% found once. The sample holds a few counts of this clonotype. Unmatched junction bases numbered 14, after V lost 8 bases and J lost 6 bases. The CDR3 totals 16 residues. The same data also contributed to another study, on yellow fever vaccine responses in identical twins.

Sequencing used PBMCs. This rearrangement joins TRBV12-3 or TRBV12-4 to TRBJ2-1; 9 bases fit TRBD2. This receptor was identified in a woman aged 18-35 years in good health. The CDR3 loop reads CASLYRVAGAFNEQFF. The CDR3, as DNA: TGTGCCAGCCTATACAGGGTAGCGGGGGCTTTCAATGAGCAGTTCTTC.